This T cell receptor beta chain was found in a study of OX40 agonist ivuxolimab in advanced cancers. At the level of the study: Prior anti-PD-1, anti-PD-L1 or anti-CTLA-4 therapy was allowed; over 30% had some.

Whole-study findings and limits: The average count of expanded clones was higher among CD8+ T cells than among CD4+.

Looked up from germline, CDR1 is SGHTA and CDR2 is FQGTGA. There are 16 residues in the CDR3. The ends were cut back, 4 bases at V and 1 base at J, with 16 bases in the middle. About this clone: The target antigen is unknown.

Generated by immunoSEQ multiplex PCR, the TCRdb table keeps only in-frame clones and is missing some. The top ten clones hold roughly 30% of a sample with 20,000 or so clones, more than 70% of them seen once. The receptor's source is an adult with an advanced solid tumor such as melanoma, head and neck, liver or kidney cancer. This chain connects TRBV7-3 to TRBJ2-5; D not certain. The material sequenced was CD4+ or CD8+ T cells sorted from blood, taken in a trial of the OX40 agonist ivuxolimab. The CDR3 region is CASSSRGPEFQETQYF. The CDR3 DNA sequence: TGTGCCAGCAGCTCCAGAGGCCCCGAGTTCCAAGAGACCCAGTACTTC.